Given below is one T cell receptor beta chain in context. Germline V gene sequence: CDR1 SGHRS, CDR2 YFSETQ. The ends lost 4 bases at V and 0 bases at J; junction bases unmatched: 3. The CDR3 is 14 residues long. This record comes from a study of CD8 T cells in ankylosing spondylitis. It was by quantitative 5'-RACE with molecular barcodes that TCR beta libraries were made. TCRdb independently ran MiXCR on the 5' RACE reads; one entry per CDR3 protein. The table lists 250,000 to 300,000 distinct CDR3 sequences, 20% of them singletons. The chain has TRBV5-1 and TRBJ1-2; 7 positions match TRBD1. Sequences were obtained from blood, either unsorted or a sorted T cell fraction (not recorded which). This TCR was sampled from a male donor with ankylosing spondylitis or in good health (not recorded which). This CDR3 is CASSQGGTNYGYTF. The CDR3 DNA reads as TGCGCCAGCAGCCAGGGGGGAACTAACTATGGCTACACCTTC.